One and the same sample provided the 22 T cell receptor beta chains below, sequenced in a study of T cells after yellow fever vaccination. TCRdb reanalysed the 5' RACE reads using MiXCR and keeps one entry per CDR3 protein. The sample includes some 350,000 distinct CDR3 sequences, 11% of them seen just once. The input for sequencing was PBMCs, taken on the day of the first yellow fever vaccination. These TCRs come from a man aged 18 to 30 who received the YFV17D yellow fever vaccine.

This rearrangement joins TRBV3-1 to TRBJ1-1; D gene ambiguous. CDR1 and CDR2 (germline): LGHDT, YNNKEL (reference sequence). V lost 3 bases and J 4 bases, leaving 15 bases between the germline ends. The CDR3 covers 15 residues. CDR3 sequence reads: CASSHYGVDSTEAFF. The CDR3 region has the DNA TGTGCCAGCAGCCACTATGGGGTCGACTCCACTGAAGCTTTCTTT.

The V call is TRBV10-3, the J call TRBJ2-5; 7 positions agree with TRBD1. Per the germline V gene, CDR1 is ENHRY and CDR2 is SYGVKD. V lost 6 bases and J lost 3; bases outside the gene matches: 4. CDR3 length equals 13 residues. CDR3 DNA: TGTGCCATCAGCCAGACAGGGAAAGAGACCCAGTACTTC. Encoded protein: CAISQTGKETQYF.

This clonotype was observed a few times. This chain connects TRBV7-2 to TRBJ2-7; the match to TRBD2 covers 8 bases. Germline trimming cut 1 base from V and 0 bases from J; bases unmatched to any gene: 5. CDR1 and CDR2 from the germline V gene are SGHTA and FQGNSA. This CDR3 has 16 residues. Here the CDR3 reads CASSLGLAGDSYEQYF. DNA for the CDR3: TGTGCCAGCAGCTTAGGTCTAGCGGGTGACTCCTACGAGCAGTACTTC.

The rearrangement uses TRBV20-1 and TRBJ2-5; 7 bases line up with TRBD2. CDR3 size: 12 residues. Unmatched junction bases numbered 6, after V lost 6 bases and J lost 5 bases. Germline V gene lookup returns CDR1 DFQATT and CDR2 SNEGSKA (reference sequence). The CDR3 loop is CSAPGGIETQYF. CDR3 sequence (DNA): TGCAGTGCCCCCGGGGGGATCGAGACCCAGTACTTC.

The chain has TRBV5-1 and TRBJ2-7, with D maybe TRBD2 (5 bases). The CDR3 length is 24 residues. The V gene lost 0 bases and the J gene lost 7 bases, with 44 bases spanning the gap. CDR1 is SGHRS and CDR2 is YFSETQ in the germline V gene. DNA for the CDR3: TGCGCCAGCAGCTTGGTTCCGGATGTTGCATTTTCTGGGAGTTACGGATACGAGCAGAAGGAGCAGTACTTC. Its protein is CASSLVPDVAFSGSYGYEQKEQYF.

The chain uses TRBV7-9 and TRBJ1-1; tentatively, D is TRBD1 (5 bases). Germline V lookup: CDR1 SEHNR, CDR2 FQNEAQ (reference sequence). V shed 5 bases and J shed 2 bases, with 15 bases lying between them. This CDR3 is 15 amino acids long. CDR3 amino acids: CASSPRGAANTEAFF. The CDR3 DNA reads as TGTGCCAGCAGCCCTCGCGGGGCGGCTAACACTGAAGCTTTCTTT.

This clonotype was detected a few times. This chain joins TRBV20-1 and TRBJ1-2; possibly TRBD1 for D (6 bases). The V gene's germline CDR1 is DFQATT and CDR2 SNEGSKA (reference sequence). V dropped 6 bases and J dropped 3 bases, with 14 bases sitting between them. This CDR3 is 13 amino acids long. As DNA, the CDR3 is TGCAGTGCCCTAGTAGAGGGGGACTATGGCTACACCTTC. Protein: CSALVEGDYGYTF.

In its sample, this clonotype was seen a few times. The gene calls are TRBV24-1 and TRBJ2-3, with D perhaps matching TRBD2 (5 bases). Trimming pared 6 bases from V and 4 bases from J, leaving 10 bases between. This CDR3 is 13 amino acids long. The germline gives CDR1 KGHDR, CDR2 SFDVKD. CDR3 sequence: CATSRGLSDTQYF. The CDR3 bases are TGTGCCACCAGTCGAGGGCTCTCAGATACGCAGTATTTT.

This chain connects TRBV11-2 to TRBJ2-1; 13 positions agree with TRBD2. The junction had 8 bases not matched to a gene; V was cut back by 3 bases and J by 3 bases. Germline CDR1 reads SGHAT; CDR2 reads FQNNGV. This CDR3 region has 18 residues. DNA for the CDR3: TGTGCCAGCAGCTTTCCCGGGACTAGCGGGGCCTTCTACAATGAGCAGTTCTTC. Amino acids: CASSFPGTSGAFYNEQFF.

V is TRBV7-8 and J is TRBJ2-1, with D perhaps TRBD2 (6 bases). The germline V gene has CDR1 SGHVS and CDR2 FQNEAQ. Trimming took 5 bases from V and 0 from J, leaving 14 bases between them. CDR3 length: 16 residues. CDR3 bases: TGTGCCAGCAGCCCCCCCGGGGGTGTCTCCTACAATGAGCAGTTCTTC. Residues: CASSPPGGVSYNEQFF.

This chain joins TRBV10-2 and TRBJ2-7, with D uncertain. The CDR3 has 14 residues. Trimming took 3 bases from V and 5 from J, leaving 14 bases between them. The germline gives CDR1 WSHSY, CDR2 SAAADI. The DNA for the CDR3 is TGCGCCAGCAGTGAACCTGGTCATGGGGACGAGCAGTACGTC. Its protein product is CASSEPGHGDEQYV.

This clonotype has just a few counts. This sequence joins TRBV11-2 and TRBJ2-3, with 10 bases matching TRBD1. The junction had 10 bases not matched to a gene; V was cut back by 6 bases and J by 4 bases. The CDR3 covers 16 residues. Germline lookup yields CDR1 SGHAT and CDR2 FQNNGV. CDR3 coding DNA: TGTGCCAGCAGTAACCTCCGGGACAGGGGAGCAGATACGCAGTATTTT. Its translation: CASSNLRDRGADTQYF.

The chain combines TRBV30 with TRBJ1-1; possible D gene TRBD1, 6 bases. The CDR3 sequence is 14 residues long. V lost 4 bases and J lost 1, with 13 bases in between. Germline V gene data show CDR1 as GTSNPN and CDR2 as SVGIG (reference sequence). CDR3 sequence reads: CAWTTGQPNTEAFF. CDR3 DNA sequence: TGTGCCTGGACTACCGGACAGCCGAACACTGAAGCTTTCTTT.

This clonotype was found many times. This CDR3 reads CSVPDRGDNEQFF. CDR3 coding DNA: TGCAGTGTCCCCGACAGGGGAGACAATGAGCAGTTCTTC. This chain uses TRBV20-1 with TRBJ2-1; TRBD1 matches 8 bases. The V segment lost 7 bases and the J segment 5 bases; nucleotides outside the gene matches: 7. The CDR3 is 13 residues long. Germline CDR1 and CDR2: DFQATT and SNEGSKA (reference sequence).

This clonotype was counted between two and nine times. The rearrangement uses TRBV11-2 and TRBJ2-3, with 11 bases aligning to TRBD2. V shed 5 bases, J shed 0 bases, and the junction held 10 bases outside the gene matches. This CDR3 spans 18 amino acids. Germline CDR1 reads SGHAT; CDR2 reads FQNNGV. CDR3 in DNA: TGTGCCAGCAGCCCGGGACTAGCGGAGCTAACTAGCACAGATACGCAGTATTTT. It yields the protein CASSPGLAELTSTDTQYF.

This chain uses TRBV14 with TRBJ2-2; 9 positions agree with TRBD2. V shed 4 bases, J shed 2 bases, and the junction held 14 bases outside the gene matches. The germline gives CDR1 SGHDN, CDR2 FVKESK. The CDR3 consists of 19 residues. The CDR3 coding sequence is TGTGCCAGCAGCCTTGTCCGGAGCGGGGGGACCAAAAACACCGGGGAGCTGTTTTTT. The encoded protein is CASSLVRSGGTKNTGELFF.

The V and J genes are TRBV12-3 or TRBV12-4 and TRBJ2-7; possibly TRBD2 for D (6 bases). The length of the CDR3 is 13 residues. Trimming pared 7 bases from V and 6 bases from J, leaving 16 bases between. CDR3 nucleotide sequence: TGTGCCAGCACCTTAGGAGGGGCTCTCGAGCAGTACTTC. Its protein is CASTLGGALEQYF.

The rearrangement links TRBV7-9 to TRBJ2-3; TRBD2 matches 8 bases. This CDR3 region has 15 residues. V shed 4 bases, J shed 3 bases, and the junction held 6 bases outside the gene matches. The germline V gene has CDR1 SEHNR and CDR2 FQNEAQ (reference sequence). The DNA of the CDR3 is TGTGCCAGCAGCTCGATGGGCGGGGGGACAGATACGCAGTATTTT. Protein sequence: CASSSMGGGTDTQYF.

The rearrangement joins TRBV7-2 to TRBJ2-7; D gene ambiguous. V was pared by 4 bases and J by 3 bases, with 10 bases between. The CDR3 loop spans 13 amino acids. Germline V lookup: CDR1 SGHTA, CDR2 FQGNSA. CDR3 in amino acids: CASSSFTGYEQYF. CDR3 nucleotide sequence: TGTGCCAGCAGCTCCTTCACCGGCTACGAGCAGTACTTC. The whole variable domain, filled in from reference TRBV7-2 and TRBJ2-7, reads GAGVSQSPSNKVTEKGKDVELRCDPISGHTALYWYRQSLGQGLEFLIYFQGNSAPDKSGLPSDRFSAERTGGSVSTLTIQRTQQEDSAVYLCASSSFTGYEQYFGPGTRLTVT.

This clonotype was detected a few times. V and J are TRBV20-1 and TRBJ1-4, with D possibly TRBD1 on 5 matching bases. V was pared by 5 bases and J by 6 bases, with 13 bases between. Germline V gene data show CDR1 as DFQATT and CDR2 as SNEGSKA (reference sequence). This CDR3 spans 13 amino acids. The CDR3 here is CSASRGGDEKLFF. The CDR3 nucleotides are TGCAGTGCTTCGCGGGGGGGGGATGAAAAACTGTTTTTT.

This clonotype was seen at least ten times. This sequence joins TRBV21-1 and TRBJ1-1; the table's D call, TRBD1, has no DNA check behind it. TRBV21-1 is a pseudogene locus. This CDR3 is built from 15 residues. The CDR3 DNA reads as TGTGCCAGCCCCCGAAGGGACAGGGGAACCGTACAAGCTTTCTTT. It is translated as CASPRRDRGTVQAFF.

This clonotype was seen a few times. The chain couples TRBV12-3 or TRBV12-4 to TRBJ2-5; possibly TRBD2 for D (6 bases). V was pared by 3 bases and J by 6 bases, with 14 bases between. The CDR3 runs to 14 residues. The CDR3 DNA reads TGTGCCAGCAGTTTTAGCGGCCTCCGGCAGACCCAGTACTTC. It codes for CASSFSGLRQTQYF.